This T cell receptor (beta chain) was sequenced for a study of blood T cell repertoires in COVID-19 (dated by TCRdb to 2020 to 2022). General notes on the study: Samples from collaborators originated in the United States, Italy and Spain and spanned both the acute and convalescent phases of COVID-19. The prospective study material was composed of cDNA or gDNA derived from T cells, B-cell-depleted T cells, or PBMCs. Subjects who had been exposed to COVID-19, were actively infected with it, or had recovered from it provided the deeply sampled blood TCRbeta repertoires that made up the dataset. Sample metadata almost always included a de-identified subject ID, COVID-19 status, age in years and sex. Samples were obtained from the ongoing ImmuneRACE study (first 160 participants) and from about 1,300 subjects provided by 6 global collaborators. Where available, HLA class I and class II types were taken from metadata supplied by the sample provider and were not determined by assay-based typing. A freely available public database, intended as a resource for researchers studying the immune response to SARS-CoV-2, is where the repertoires were released. Overall results and qualifications from the work: Clinical and demographic metadata were provided uncurated, with the amount varying by source and participant.

About this clone: Its antigen is unknown. Base qualities were left out, and no much larger clone turns up one base away.

The collaborating institutions used their own protocols to collect whole blood in K2EDTA tubes. Collaborator samples were shipped for TCRbeta analysis as frozen whole blood, isolated PBMCs, or DNA extracted from either sample type. Looking up the germline V gene (reference sequence) yields CDR1 GTSNPN and CDR2 SVGIG. From its cysteine to its phenylalanine, the CDR3 spans 14 amino acids. Of all the DNA, just the CDR3 is kept, 42 bases in frame from base 1. The germline ends are 9 bases apart after V is trimmed by 0 bases and J by 6 bases. TCRbeta CDR3 regions were amplified from genomic DNA by means of the immunoSEQ Assay, a bias-controlled multiplex PCR. Regarding the original processing steps: Within the assay, amplification of reference gene primers was used to estimate how many nucleated cells each sample contained. To quantify the absolute abundance of each unique TCRbeta CDR3 rearrangement, sequence reads were collapsed and filtered. Productive Simpson clonality was computed per sample as the square root of Simpson's diversity index over productive rearrangements. TCRdb limited this immuneACCESS table to in-frame rearrangements with V and J called. A share of clones is missing; checked studies link under half to unresolved V genes, and the rest is unexplained. V, J and clone size derive from that table, while D and trimming were established from the DNA sequence. For this sample there are about 360,000 clones; 85% to 90% appear just once. Less than 3.5% of the sample lies in the top ten.

The sample taken for sequencing was peripheral blood. This receptor was obtained from a human donor in a cohort sampled during active COVID-19. The chain is encoded by TRBV30 joined to TRBJ1-6; the D gene is perhaps TRBD1, from 5 matching bases. The CDR3 in this case is CAWSVQGRNSPLHF. The DNA sequence reads TGTGCCTGGAGTGTTCAGGGTCGTAATTCACCCCTCCACTTT.